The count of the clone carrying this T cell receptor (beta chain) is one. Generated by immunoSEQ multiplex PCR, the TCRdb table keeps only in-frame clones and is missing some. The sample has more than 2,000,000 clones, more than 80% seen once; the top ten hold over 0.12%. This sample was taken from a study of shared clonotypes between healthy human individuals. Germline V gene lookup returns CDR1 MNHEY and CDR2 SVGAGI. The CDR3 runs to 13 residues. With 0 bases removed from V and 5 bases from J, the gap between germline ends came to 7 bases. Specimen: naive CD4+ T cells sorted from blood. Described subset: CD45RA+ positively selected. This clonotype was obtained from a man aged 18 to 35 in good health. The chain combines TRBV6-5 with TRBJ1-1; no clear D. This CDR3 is CASSYSPLTEAFF. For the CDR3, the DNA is TGTGCCAGCAGTTACTCTCCCCTAACTGAAGCTTTCTTT.